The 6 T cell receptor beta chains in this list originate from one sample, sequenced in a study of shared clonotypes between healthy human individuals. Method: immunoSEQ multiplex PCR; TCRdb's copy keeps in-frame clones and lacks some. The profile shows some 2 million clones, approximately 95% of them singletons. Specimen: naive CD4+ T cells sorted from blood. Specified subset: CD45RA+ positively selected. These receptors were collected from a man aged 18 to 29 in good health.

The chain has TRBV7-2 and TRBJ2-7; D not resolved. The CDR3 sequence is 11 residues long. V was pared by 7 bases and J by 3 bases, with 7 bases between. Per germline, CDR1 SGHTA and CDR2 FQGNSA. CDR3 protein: CASMSGYEQYF. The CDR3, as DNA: TGTGCCAGCATGTCCGGCTACGAGCAGTACTTC.

The DNA of the CDR3 is TGTGCCAGCAGTGAAGCGGTGGGTGGGGGCACTGAAGCTTTCTTT. Protein sequence: CASSEAVGGGTEAFF. This chain links TRBV2 with TRBJ1-1, with D maybe TRBD1 (5 bases). V lost 0 bases to trimming and J lost 4 bases, with 12 bases between them. The CDR3 sequence is 15 residues long. In germline, CDR1 is SNHLY, CDR2 FYNNEI.

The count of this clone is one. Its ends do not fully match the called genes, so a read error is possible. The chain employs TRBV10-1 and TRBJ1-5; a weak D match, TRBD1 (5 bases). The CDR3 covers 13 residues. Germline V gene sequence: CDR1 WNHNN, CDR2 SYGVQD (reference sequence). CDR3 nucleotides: TGCGCCAGCAGTGAGGACAGCAAACAGCCCCAGCATTTT. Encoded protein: CASSEDSKQPQHF.

CDR3 in DNA: TGTGCCAGCAGCAACCGGGACACCTTAGCCAAAAACATTCAGTACTTC. This gives the protein CASSNRDTLAKNIQYF. The chain links TRBV7-9 to TRBJ2-4; weak D call: TRBD1 (6 bases). This CDR3 contains 16 residues. Looked up from germline, CDR1 is SEHNR and CDR2 is FQNEAQ (reference sequence). Trimming removed 5 bases at V and 0 bases at J, with 14 bases between.

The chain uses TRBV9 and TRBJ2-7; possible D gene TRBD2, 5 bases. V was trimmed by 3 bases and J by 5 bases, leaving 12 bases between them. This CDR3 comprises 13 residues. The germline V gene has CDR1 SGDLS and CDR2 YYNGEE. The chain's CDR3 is CASSAAASNEQYF. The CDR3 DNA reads TGTGCCAGCAGCGCTGCGGCTAGCAACGAGCAGTACTTC.

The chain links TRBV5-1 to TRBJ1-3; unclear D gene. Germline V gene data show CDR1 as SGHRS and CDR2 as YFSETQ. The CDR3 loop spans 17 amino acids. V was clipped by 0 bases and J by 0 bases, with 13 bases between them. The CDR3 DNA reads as TGCGCCAGCAGCTTGGAAGACGTCGCTTTCTCTGGAAACACCATATATTTT. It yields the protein CASSLEDVAFSGNTIYF. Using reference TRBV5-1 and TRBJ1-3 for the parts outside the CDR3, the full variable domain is KAGVTQTPRYLIKTRGQQVTLSCSPISGHRSVSWYQQTPGQGLQFLFEYFSETQRNKGNFPGRFSGRQFSNSRSEMNVSTLELGDSALYLCASSLEDVAFSGNTIYFGEGSWLTVV.